One and the same sample provided the 10 T cell receptor beta chains below, sequenced in a study of T cell responses to AZD1222 COVID-19 vaccine (dated by TCRdb to 2020 to 2022). The time point label on this specimen signifies: baseline before first vaccination. The receptor library was made with the immunoSEQ multiplex PCR assay. TCRdb stores this immuneACCESS table with in-frame sequences only. Part of the clones is absent; in the studies checked, under half of the shortfall reflects unresolved V genes, and no reason is known for the rest. The sample profile shows 90,000 to 150,000 clones; 80% to 90% of them were found once. The ten largest clones add up to 8% to 9.5% of the sample. Sequencing used peripheral blood, obtained on day 0 of AZD1222 vaccination. These receptors all stem from an adult in good health.

The chain couples TRBV4-2 to TRBJ1-5, with no clear D. The CDR3 totals 12 residues. V was trimmed by 1 base and J by 6 bases, leaving 4 bases between them. Germline lookup yields CDR1 LGHNA and CDR2 YNFKEQ. CDR3 region: CASSQGRQPQHF. The CDR3 DNA is TGTGCCAGCAGCCAAGGTCGTCAGCCCCAGCATTTT.

This clone was detected once. The junction shows a germline mismatch at one end, possibly a read error. The V call is TRBV20-1, the J call TRBJ1-4; no reliable D call. CDR3 length equals 11 residues. Germline V gene sequence: CDR1 DFQATT, CDR2 SNEGSKA (reference sequence). CDR3 nucleotide sequence: TGCAGTGCCCCCTCACCAGGCCCCAATATTTTT. Its protein is CSAPSPGPNIF.

This clone was detected once. The chain joins TRBV27 to TRBJ2-7; 10 positions match TRBD1. The CDR3 extends over 17 amino acids. Looked up from germline, CDR1 is MNHEY and CDR2 is SMNVEV (reference sequence). The ends lost 2 bases at V and 0 bases at J; junction bases unmatched: 7. The CDR3 region is CASSLLPGQGSSYEQYF. The CDR3 coding sequence is TGTGCCAGCAGTTTACTCCCGGGACAGGGGAGCTCCTACGAGCAGTACTTC.

The V call is TRBV4-2, the J call TRBJ2-1; 8 bases agree with TRBD2. Trimming took 4 bases from V and 4 from J; bases not matched to a gene: 15. Germline V CDR1 and CDR2: LGHNA, YNFKEQ. The CDR3 has 18 residues. The CDR3 loop is CASSPRSFPGLGYNEQFF. The CDR3 bases are TGTGCCAGCAGCCCAAGATCTTTCCCGGGACTAGGTTACAATGAGCAGTTCTTC.

The chain uses TRBV6-5 and TRBJ1-5, with D perhaps matching TRBD1 (6 bases). Between the trimmed V and J ends, which lost 5 bases and 2 bases, there was a span of 10 bases. CDR3 length: 14 residues. CDR1 is MNHEY, CDR2 SVGAGI, per germline. CDR3 nucleotide sequence: TGTGCCAGCAGTCCAGGGGATGGCAATCAGCCCCAGCATTTT. This encodes CASSPGDGNQPQHF.

This chain joins TRBV9 and TRBJ1-1; D remains unclear. The length of the CDR3 is 14 residues. CDR1 is SGDLS, CDR2 YYNGEE, per germline. V was cut by 5 bases and J by 4 bases, with 15 bases left in between. CDR3: CASSQTPLGTEAFF. The CDR3 region has the DNA TGTGCCAGCAGTCAGACCCCGTTGGGCACTGAAGCTTTCTTT.

This chain links TRBV28 with TRBJ1-2; 7 positions agree with TRBD1. Germline V gene data show CDR1 as MDHEN and CDR2 as SYDVKM. There are 15 residues in the CDR3. V gave up 5 bases and J gave up 6 bases; unmatched junction bases: 12. The CDR3 sequence is CASSPHDREGHGYTF. In DNA, the CDR3 is TGTGCCAGCAGTCCTCACGACAGGGAGGGGCATGGCTACACCTTC.

The rearrangement joins TRBV5-1 to TRBJ2-1; D might be TRBD2 (5 bases). This CDR3 has 16 amino acids. The germline V gene has CDR1 SGHRS and CDR2 YFSETQ. With 2 bases removed from V and 0 bases from J, the gap between germline ends came to 12 bases. This CDR3 is CASSFPAGHSYNEQFF. CDR3 DNA: TGCGCCAGCAGCTTCCCCGCGGGTCACTCCTACAATGAGCAGTTCTTC. The complete variable domain, with remaining parts taken from reference TRBV5-1 and TRBJ2-1, reads KAGVTQTPRYLIKTRGQQVTLSCSPISGHRSVSWYQQTPGQGLQFLFEYFSETQRNKGNFPGRFSGRQFSNSRSEMNVSTLELGDSALYLCASSFPAGHSYNEQFFGPGTRLTVL.

The chain is built from TRBV18 and TRBJ2-2; TRBD1 is a possible D gene (7 bases). V dropped 5 bases and J dropped 6 bases, with 13 bases sitting between them. The CDR3 spans 14 residues. CDR1 and CDR2 from the germline V gene are KGHSH and LQKENI. CDR3 DNA: TGTGCCAGCTCAGCGGGACAGAATGCCGGGGAGCTGTTTTTT. This codes for CASSAGQNAGELFF.

This clone showed up just once. CDR3 DNA sequence: TGTGCCAGCAGAGATCCGGGACAGGGTTTGCATCAGCCCCAGCATTTT. This gives the protein CASRDPGQGLHQPQHF. The chain couples TRBV7-2 to TRBJ1-5; 9 bases align to TRBD1. The V gene end was trimmed by 6 bases and the J gene end by 5 bases; junction bases not matched to a gene: 11. The V gene's germline CDR1 is SGHTA and CDR2 FQGNSA. This CDR3 contains 16 residues.